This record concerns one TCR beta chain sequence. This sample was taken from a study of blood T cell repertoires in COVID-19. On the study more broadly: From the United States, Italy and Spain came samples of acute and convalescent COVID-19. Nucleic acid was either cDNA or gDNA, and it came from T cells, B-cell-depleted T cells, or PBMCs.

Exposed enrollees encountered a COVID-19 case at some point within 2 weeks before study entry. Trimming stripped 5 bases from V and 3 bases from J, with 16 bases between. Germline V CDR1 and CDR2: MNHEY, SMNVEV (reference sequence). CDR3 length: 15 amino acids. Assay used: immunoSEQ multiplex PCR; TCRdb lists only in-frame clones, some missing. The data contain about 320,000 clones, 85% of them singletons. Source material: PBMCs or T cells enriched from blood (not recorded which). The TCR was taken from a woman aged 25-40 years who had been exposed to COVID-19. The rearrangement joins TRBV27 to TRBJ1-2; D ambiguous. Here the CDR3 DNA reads TGTGCCAGCAGTCAAGACGGAGTTTTCCACTATGGCTACACCTTC. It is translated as CASSQDGVFHYGYTF.